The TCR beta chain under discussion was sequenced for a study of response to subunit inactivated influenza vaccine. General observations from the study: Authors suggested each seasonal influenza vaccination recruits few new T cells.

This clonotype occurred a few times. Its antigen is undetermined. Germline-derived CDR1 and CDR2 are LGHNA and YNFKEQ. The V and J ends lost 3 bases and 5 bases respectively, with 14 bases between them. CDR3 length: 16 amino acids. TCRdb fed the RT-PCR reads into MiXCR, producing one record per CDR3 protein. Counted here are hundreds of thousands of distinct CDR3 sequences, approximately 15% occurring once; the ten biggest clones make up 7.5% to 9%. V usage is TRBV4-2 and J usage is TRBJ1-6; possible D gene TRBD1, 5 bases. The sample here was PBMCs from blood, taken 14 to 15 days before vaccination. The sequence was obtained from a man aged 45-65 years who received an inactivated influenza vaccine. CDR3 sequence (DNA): TGTGCCAGCAGCCAGTCGGGGGTGGCTAATAATTCACCCCTCCACTTT. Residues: CASSQSGVANNSPLHF.